The subject of this entry is one TCR beta chain. Its antigen is not yet known. One base away there is no much larger clone; base qualities are not given. The data derive from a study of blood T cell repertoires in COVID-19 (dated by TCRdb to about 2020). Study-level background: Collaborator samples came from the United States, Italy and Spain and covered acute and convalescent phases of COVID-19. The prospective study material was composed of cDNA or gDNA derived from T cells, B-cell-depleted T cells, or PBMCs. The dataset comprised deeply sampled blood TCRbeta repertoires from subjects exposed to, actively infected with, or recovered from COVID-19. The repertoires were made available in a free public database intended to serve as a resource for research on the immune response to SARS-CoV-2. The samples were drawn from the first 160 participants of the ongoing ImmuneRACE study and from 1,254 subjects provided by 6 global collaborators. A de-identified subject ID, COVID-19 status, age in years and sex were almost always included in the sample metadata. Where available, HLA class I and class II types were taken from metadata supplied by the sample provider and were not determined by assay-based typing.

Reading the germline V gene gives CDR1 SQVTM and CDR2 ANQGSEA. Measured from the cysteine to the phenylalanine, the CDR3 is 16 residues long. The kept DNA is CDR3 alone, 48 bases in frame from the first base. At the junction V is shortened by 6 bases and J by 6 bases, with 26 bases in between. TCRbeta CDR3 regions were amplified from genomic DNA using the immunoSEQ Assay, a bias-controlled multiplex PCR. Processing in the source paper ran as follows. The number of nucleated cells in each sample was estimated by amplification of reference gene primers within the assay. To quantify the absolute abundance of each unique TCRbeta CDR3 rearrangement, sequence reads were collapsed and filtered. For each sample, productive Simpson clonality was calculated as the square root of Simpson's diversity index over productive rearrangements. TCRdb limited this immuneACCESS table to in-frame rearrangements with V and J called. A share of clones is missing; checked studies link under half to unresolved V genes, and the rest is unexplained. V and J calls and clone size come straight from that table; D and trimming were deduced from the DNA. This sample is represented by roughly 56,000 clones; approximately 86% of them were singletons. 14% of the sample is held by the ten biggest clonotypes.

Each collaborating institution followed its own protocols to collect whole blood in K2EDTA tubes. For TCRbeta analysis, collaborator samples were shipped as frozen whole blood, as isolated PBMCs, or as DNA extracted from either sample type. Study-wide findings and limitations: The quantity of clinical and demographic metadata differed by source and by participant and was supplied without curation.

The TCR was taken from a human donor in a cohort sampled during active COVID-19. The V and J segments used are TRBV29-1 and TRBJ1-1; a weak D assignment points to TRBD1 (6 bases agree). Sequenced: peripheral blood. The nucleotide sequence is TGCAGCGTCCAAAGGGGGTCGGTAGGAGAGGGGGCTGAAGCTTTCTTT. This sequence encodes CSVQRGSVGEGAEAFF.